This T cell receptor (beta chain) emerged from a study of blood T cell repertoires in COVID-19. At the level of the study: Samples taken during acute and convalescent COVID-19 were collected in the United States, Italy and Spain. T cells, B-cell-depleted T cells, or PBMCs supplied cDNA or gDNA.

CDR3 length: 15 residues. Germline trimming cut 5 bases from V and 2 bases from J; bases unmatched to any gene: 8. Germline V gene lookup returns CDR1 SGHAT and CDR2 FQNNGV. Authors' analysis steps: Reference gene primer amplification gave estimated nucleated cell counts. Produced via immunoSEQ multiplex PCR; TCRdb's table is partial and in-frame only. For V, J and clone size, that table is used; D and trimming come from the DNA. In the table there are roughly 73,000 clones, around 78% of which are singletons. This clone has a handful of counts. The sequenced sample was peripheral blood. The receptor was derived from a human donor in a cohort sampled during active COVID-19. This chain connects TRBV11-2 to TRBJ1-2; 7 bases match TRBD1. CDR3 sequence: CASSARQGWNYGYTF. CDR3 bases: TGTGCCAGCAGCGCGAGACAGGGTTGGAACTATGGCTACACCTTC.